In this sample, the clone carrying this T cell receptor beta chain turned up many times. Antigen unknown. V was pared by 3 bases and J by 6 bases, with 6 bases of the junction left unmatched. CDR3 length: 14 residues. This entry belongs to a study of breast tumors, draining lymph nodes, adjacent tissues. The study's findings and limits: Compared with lymph nodes, tumors were less diverse; compared with nontumor tissue, more. The lymph node origin of tumor T cells was framed as consistent with a hypothesis, not demonstrated.

Breast cancer patients provided tissue from their axillary draining lymph nodes. Via MiXCR, TCRdb re-called the multiplex PCR reads, giving one row per CDR3 protein. Of under 150,000 distinct CDR3 sequences listed, 21% are singletons. This sequence originates from a female donor with breast cancer. Some clones in this sample may be carry-over from other donors' samples. The chain is built from TRBV12-3 or TRBV12-4 and TRBJ2-7; TRBD2 aligns across 9 bases. Sequenced: axillary lymph node tissue. The CDR3 reads CASSLGSGSPEQYF. The CDR3 bases are TGTGCCAGCAGTTTGGGTAGCGGGAGCCCCGAGCAGTACTTC.